Listed below are T cell receptor beta chains from one sample, sequenced in a study of blood T cell repertoires in COVID-19. TCRdb keeps only in-frame clones here, not all; method: immunoSEQ multiplex PCR. Among approximately 78,000 clones, around 90% were seen once, and the ten largest hold around 30%. The specimen was peripheral blood. The origin of the receptors is a man aged 50 to 60 with acute or convalescent COVID-19. Each CDR3 is given without its conserved first and last residue.

v_call	j_call	cdr3_aa
TRBV18	TRBJ1-3	ASSLRHRGPGNTIY
TRBV19	TRBJ2-7	ASSPRGTHEQY
TRBV12-3/TRBV12-4	TRBJ2-3	ASSLVRVDTQY
TRBV6-5	TRBJ2-7	ASRGTGSYEQY
TRBV19	TRBJ1-2	ASSIGGIDGYT
TRBV3-1/TRBV3-2	TRBJ2-7	ASSPAGGHNEQY
TRBV2	TRBJ1-5	ASSVEGSNQPQH
TRBV6-1	TRBJ1-6	ASSEVATEYNSPLH
TRBV5-4	TRBJ1-1	ASSLHKGYTEAF
TRBV18	TRBJ1-5	ASSPLQGPNQPQH
TRBV7-8	TRBJ2-3	ASSLMMASTDTQY
TRBV27	TRBJ1-4	ASRDDRWAEEKLF
TRBV6-5	TRBJ2-5	ASSYSTLAGVTQY
TRBV5-8	TRBJ1-5	ASRVFSGQGNQPQH
TRBV5-1	TRBJ2-3	ASTSHSGGVDTQY
TRBV18	TRBJ1-3	ASSPGAGNTIY
TRBV10-3	TRBJ2-7	AISERETGYYEQY
TRBV5-4	TRBJ2-2	ASRPTGDTGELF
TRBV6-5	TRBJ2-5	ASSNRGADGETQY
TRBV6-2/TRBV6-3	TRBJ2-1	ASSYRDSTYNEQF
TRBV21-1	TRBJ1-5	AIKDRESHQPQH
TRBV24-1	TRBJ2-1	ATSDVRDRATVRSYNEQF
TRBV4-1	TRBJ1-1	ASSQAEGSTEAF
TRBV28	TRBJ1-2	ASAAGSRGYT